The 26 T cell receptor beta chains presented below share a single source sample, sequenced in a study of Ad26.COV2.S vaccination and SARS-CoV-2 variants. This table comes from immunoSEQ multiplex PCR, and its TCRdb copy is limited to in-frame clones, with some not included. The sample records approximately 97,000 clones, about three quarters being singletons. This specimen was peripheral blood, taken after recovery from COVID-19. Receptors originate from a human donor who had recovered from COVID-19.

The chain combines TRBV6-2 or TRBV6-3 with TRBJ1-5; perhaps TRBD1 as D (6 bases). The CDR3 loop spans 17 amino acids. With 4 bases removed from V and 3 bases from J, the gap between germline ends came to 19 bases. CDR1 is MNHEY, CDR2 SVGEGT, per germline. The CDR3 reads CASSSARGAGNNQPQHF. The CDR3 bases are TGTGCCAGCAGTTCTGCGCGGGGGGCAGGAAACAATCAGCCCCAGCATTTT.

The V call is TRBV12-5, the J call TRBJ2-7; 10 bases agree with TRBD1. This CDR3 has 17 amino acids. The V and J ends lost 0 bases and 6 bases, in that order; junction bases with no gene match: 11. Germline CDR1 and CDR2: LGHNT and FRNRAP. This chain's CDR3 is CASGLVYDRGRSSEQYF. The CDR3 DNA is TGTGCTAGTGGTTTGGTTTATGACAGGGGGCGGTCGAGCGAGCAGTACTTC.

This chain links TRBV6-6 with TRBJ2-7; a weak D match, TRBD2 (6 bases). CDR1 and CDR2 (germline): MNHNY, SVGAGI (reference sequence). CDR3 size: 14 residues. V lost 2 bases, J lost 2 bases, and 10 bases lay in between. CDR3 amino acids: CASSYGGFAYEQYF. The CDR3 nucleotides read TGTGCCAGCAGTTACGGAGGGTTTGCCTACGAGCAGTACTTC.

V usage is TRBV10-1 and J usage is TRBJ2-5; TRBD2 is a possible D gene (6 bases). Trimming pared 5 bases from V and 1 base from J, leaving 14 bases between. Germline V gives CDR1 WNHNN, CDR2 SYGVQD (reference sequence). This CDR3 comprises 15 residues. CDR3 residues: CASSPGGVGQETQYF. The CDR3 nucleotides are TGCGCCAGCAGTCCCGGCGGGGTCGGCCAAGAGACCCAGTACTTC.

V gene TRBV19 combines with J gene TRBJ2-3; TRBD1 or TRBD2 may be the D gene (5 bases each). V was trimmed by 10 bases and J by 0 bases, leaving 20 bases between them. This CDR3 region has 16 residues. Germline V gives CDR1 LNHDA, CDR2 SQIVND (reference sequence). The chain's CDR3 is CATRLRGNPSTDTQYF. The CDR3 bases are TGTGCCACCCGCCTTCGGGGCAACCCGAGCACAGATACGCAGTATTTT.

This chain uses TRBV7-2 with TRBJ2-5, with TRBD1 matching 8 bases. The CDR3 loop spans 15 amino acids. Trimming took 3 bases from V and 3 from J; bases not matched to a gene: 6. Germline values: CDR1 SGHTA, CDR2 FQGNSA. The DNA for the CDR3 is TGTGCCAGCAGCTTCGCCGGGACAGGTGAAGAGACCCAGTACTTC. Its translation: CASSFAGTGEETQYF.

The CDR3 here is CASSYRWTETQYF. Written as DNA, the CDR3 is TGTGCCAGCAGTTACCGATGGACTGAGACCCAGTACTTC. The rearrangement uses TRBV6-5 and TRBJ2-5; D possibly corresponds to TRBD2 (5 bases). Looked up from germline, CDR1 is MNHEY and CDR2 is SVGAGI. With 2 bases removed from V and 5 bases from J, the gap between germline ends came to 9 bases. This CDR3 region has 13 residues.

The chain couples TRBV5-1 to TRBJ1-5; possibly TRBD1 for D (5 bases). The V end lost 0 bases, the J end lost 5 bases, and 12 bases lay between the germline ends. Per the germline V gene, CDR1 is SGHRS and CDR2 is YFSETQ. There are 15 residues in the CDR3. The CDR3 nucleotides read TGCGCCAGCAGCTTGGGGTCAGGGAGGGATCAGCCCCAGCATTTT. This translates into CASSLGSGRDQPQHF.

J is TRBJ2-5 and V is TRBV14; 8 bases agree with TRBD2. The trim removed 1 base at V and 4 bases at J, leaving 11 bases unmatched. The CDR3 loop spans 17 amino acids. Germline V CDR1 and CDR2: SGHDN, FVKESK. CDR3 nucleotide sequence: TGTGCCAGCAGCCAAGCATTTGCGGGGGGACCCTCAGAGACCCAGTACTTC. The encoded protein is CASSQAFAGGPSETQYF.

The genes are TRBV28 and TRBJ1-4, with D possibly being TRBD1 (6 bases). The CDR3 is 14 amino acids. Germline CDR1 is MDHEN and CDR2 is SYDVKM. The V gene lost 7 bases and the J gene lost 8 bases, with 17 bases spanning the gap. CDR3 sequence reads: CASTHGGRREKLFF. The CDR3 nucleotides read TGTGCCAGCACCCACGGGGGGCGTCGCGAAAAACTGTTTTTT.

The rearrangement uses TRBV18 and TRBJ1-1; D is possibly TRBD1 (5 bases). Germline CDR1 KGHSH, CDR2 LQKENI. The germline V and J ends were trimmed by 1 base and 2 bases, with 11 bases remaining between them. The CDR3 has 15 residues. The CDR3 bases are TGTGCCAGCTCACCACAAGGAGGGGATAACACTGAAGCTTTCTTT. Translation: CASSPQGGDNTEAFF.

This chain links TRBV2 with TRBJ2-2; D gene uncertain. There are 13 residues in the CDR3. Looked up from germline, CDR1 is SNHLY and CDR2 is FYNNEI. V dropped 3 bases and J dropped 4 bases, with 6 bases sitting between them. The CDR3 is CASSEFTTGELFF. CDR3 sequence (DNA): TGTGCCAGCAGTGAGTTCACCACCGGGGAGCTGTTTTTT.

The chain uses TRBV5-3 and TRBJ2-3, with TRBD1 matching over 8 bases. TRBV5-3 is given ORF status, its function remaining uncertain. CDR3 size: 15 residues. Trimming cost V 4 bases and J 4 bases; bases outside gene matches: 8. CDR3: CARSQDRGFADTQYF. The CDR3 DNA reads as TGTGCCAGAAGCCAAGACAGGGGATTCGCAGATACGCAGTATTTT.

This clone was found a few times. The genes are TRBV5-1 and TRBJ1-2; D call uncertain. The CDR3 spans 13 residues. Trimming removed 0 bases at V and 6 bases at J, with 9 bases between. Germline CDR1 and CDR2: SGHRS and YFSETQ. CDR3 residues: CASSLGESDGYTF. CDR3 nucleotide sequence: TGCGCCAGCAGCTTGGGAGAGTCGGATGGCTACACCTTC.

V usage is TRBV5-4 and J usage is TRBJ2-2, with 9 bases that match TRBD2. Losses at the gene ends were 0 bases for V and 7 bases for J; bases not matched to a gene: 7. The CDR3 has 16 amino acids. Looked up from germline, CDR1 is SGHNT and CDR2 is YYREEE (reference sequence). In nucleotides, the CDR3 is TGTGCCAGCAGCTTGGGCGGGGGGGCCTTTGGCGGGGAGCTGTTTTTT. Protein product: CASSLGGGAFGGELFF.

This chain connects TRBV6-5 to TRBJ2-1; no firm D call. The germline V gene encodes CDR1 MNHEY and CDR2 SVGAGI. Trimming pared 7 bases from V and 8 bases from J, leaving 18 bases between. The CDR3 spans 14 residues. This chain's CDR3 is CASTLNTDGHEQFF. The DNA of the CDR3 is TGTGCCAGCACCCTAAATACAGATGGTCATGAGCAGTTCTTC.

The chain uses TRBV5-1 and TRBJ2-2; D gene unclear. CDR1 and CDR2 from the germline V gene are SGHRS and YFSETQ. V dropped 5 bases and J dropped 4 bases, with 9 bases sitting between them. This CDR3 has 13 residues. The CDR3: CASSSRVTGELFF. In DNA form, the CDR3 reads TGCGCCAGCAGTTCCCGGGTCACCGGGGAGCTGTTTTTT.

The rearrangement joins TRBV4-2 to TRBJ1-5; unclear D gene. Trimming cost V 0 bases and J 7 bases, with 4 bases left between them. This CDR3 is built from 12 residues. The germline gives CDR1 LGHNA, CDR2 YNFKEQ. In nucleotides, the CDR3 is TGTGCCAGCAGCCAAGATCACCAGCCCCAGCATTTT. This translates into CASSQDHQPQHF.

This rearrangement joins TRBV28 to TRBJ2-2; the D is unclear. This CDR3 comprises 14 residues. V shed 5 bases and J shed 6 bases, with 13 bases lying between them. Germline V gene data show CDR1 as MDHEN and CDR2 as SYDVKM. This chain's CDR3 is CASSRFSLSGELFF. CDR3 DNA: TGTGCCAGCAGTAGATTTAGTCTTTCCGGGGAGCTGTTTTTT.

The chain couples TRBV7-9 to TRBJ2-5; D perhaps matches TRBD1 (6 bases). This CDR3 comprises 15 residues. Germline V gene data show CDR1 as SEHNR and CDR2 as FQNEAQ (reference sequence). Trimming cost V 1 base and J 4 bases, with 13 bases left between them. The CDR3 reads CASSLEIARGETQYF. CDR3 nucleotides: TGTGCCAGCAGCTTAGAAATCGCCAGGGGAGAGACCCAGTACTTC.

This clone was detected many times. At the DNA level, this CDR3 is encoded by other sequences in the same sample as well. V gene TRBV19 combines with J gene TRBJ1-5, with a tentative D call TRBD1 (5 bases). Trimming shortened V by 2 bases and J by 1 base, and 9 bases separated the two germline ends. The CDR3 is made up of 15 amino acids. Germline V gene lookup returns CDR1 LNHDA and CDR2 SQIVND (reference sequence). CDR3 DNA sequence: TGTGCCAGTAGTATATCGGCAGGGAGCAATCAGCCCCAGCATTTT. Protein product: CASSISAGSNQPQHF.

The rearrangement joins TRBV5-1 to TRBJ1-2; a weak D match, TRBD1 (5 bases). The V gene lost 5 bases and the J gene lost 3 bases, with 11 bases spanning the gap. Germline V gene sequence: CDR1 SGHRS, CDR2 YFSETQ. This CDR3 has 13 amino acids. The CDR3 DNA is TGCGCCAGCAGGGTGGGGGAAGACTATGGCTACACCTTC. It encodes CASRVGEDYGYTF.

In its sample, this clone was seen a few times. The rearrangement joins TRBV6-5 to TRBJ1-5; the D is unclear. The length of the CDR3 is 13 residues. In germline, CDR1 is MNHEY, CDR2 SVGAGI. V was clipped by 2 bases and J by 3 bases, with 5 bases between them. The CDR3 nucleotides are TGTGCCAGCAGTTACCGGGACAATCAGCCCCAGCATTTT. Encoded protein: CASSYRDNQPQHF.

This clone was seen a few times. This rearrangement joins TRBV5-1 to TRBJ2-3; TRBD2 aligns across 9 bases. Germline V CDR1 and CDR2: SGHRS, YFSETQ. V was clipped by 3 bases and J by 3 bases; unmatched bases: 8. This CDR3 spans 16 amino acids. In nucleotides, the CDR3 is TGCGCCAGCAGCTCCCGACTAGCGGCCCAAACAGATACGCAGTATTTT. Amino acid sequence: CASSSRLAAQTDTQYF.

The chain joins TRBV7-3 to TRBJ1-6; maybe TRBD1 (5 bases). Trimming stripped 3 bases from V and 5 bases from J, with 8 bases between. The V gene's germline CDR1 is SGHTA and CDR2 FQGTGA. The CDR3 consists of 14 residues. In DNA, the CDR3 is TGTGCCAGCAGCTTGGGAGGGGATAATTCACCCCTCCACTTT. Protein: CASSLGGDNSPLHF.

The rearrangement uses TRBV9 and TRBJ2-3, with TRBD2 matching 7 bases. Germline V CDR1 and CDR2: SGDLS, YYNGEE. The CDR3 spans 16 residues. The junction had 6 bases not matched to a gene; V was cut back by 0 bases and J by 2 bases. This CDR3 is CASSVVASGNTDTQYF. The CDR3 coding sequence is TGTGCCAGCAGCGTAGTGGCTAGCGGAAACACAGATACGCAGTATTTT.